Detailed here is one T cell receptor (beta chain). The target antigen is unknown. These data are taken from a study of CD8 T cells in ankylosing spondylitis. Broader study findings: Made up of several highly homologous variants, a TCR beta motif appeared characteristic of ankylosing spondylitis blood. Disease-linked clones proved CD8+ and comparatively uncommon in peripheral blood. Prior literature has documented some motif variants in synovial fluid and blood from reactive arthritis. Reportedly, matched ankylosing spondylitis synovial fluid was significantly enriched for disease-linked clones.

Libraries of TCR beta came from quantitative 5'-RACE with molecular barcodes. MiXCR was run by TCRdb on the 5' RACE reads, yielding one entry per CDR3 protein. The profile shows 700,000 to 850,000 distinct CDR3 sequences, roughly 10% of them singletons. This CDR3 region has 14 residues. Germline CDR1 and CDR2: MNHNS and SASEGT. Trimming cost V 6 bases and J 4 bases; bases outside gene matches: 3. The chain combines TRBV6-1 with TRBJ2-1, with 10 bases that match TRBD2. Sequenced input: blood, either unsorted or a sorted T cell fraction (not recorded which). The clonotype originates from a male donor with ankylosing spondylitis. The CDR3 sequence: CASRLAGLYNEQFF. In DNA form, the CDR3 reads TGTGCCAGCAGACTAGCGGGACTGTACAATGAGCAGTTCTTC.